This entry features one TCR beta chain sequence. The data belong to a study of T cell changes during pregnancy in multiple sclerosis. The protocol was immunoSEQ multiplex PCR, while the TCRdb copy is restricted to in-frame clones and leaves out a portion. The sample contains around 13,000 clones, 88% of which appear only once. The sequencing used CD8+ T cells from peripheral blood mononuclear cells, collected in the second trimester of pregnancy. This clonotype was obtained from a female donor in good health, enrolled as a control in a pregnancy study.

CDR3 in amino acids: CASSHRDRANKEQYF. CDR3 DNA sequence: TGTGCCAGCAGCCACCGGGACAGGGCCAATAAAGAGCAGTACTTC. The rearrangement links TRBV7-9 to TRBJ2-7, with 9 bases identical to TRBD1. From germline, CDR1 is SEHNR and CDR2 FQNEAQ (reference sequence). The CDR3 loop spans 15 amino acids. The ends lost 5 bases at V and 7 bases at J; junction bases unmatched: 12.